The 26 T cell receptor beta chains given below trace back to one sample, sequenced in a study of blood T cell repertoires in COVID-19. Clones were read by immunoSEQ multiplex PCR, and TCRdb kept only the in-frame ones, dropping some. The repertoire consists of about 300,000 clones, with about 87% occurring once and the leading ten covering roughly 1.6%. The sample taken for sequencing was peripheral blood. The source of these receptors is a woman aged 40 to 49 who had recovered from COVID-19.

This clone was recorded a few times. The J gene is TRBJ1-2, the V gene TRBV4-3; TRBD1 is a possible D gene (6 bases). This CDR3 contains 17 residues. The V end was cut by 0 bases, the J end by 6 bases, with 20 bases between. Germline V lookup: CDR1 LGHNA, CDR2 YSLEER. CDR3 DNA: TGCGCCAGCAGCCAAGAGCCAAGGTGGGGGGGCAGGAATGGCTACACCTTC. Translation: CASSQEPRWGGRNGYTF.

This rearrangement joins TRBV7-9 to TRBJ1-1; D is perhaps TRBD1 (5 bases). Germline CDR1 reads SEHNR; CDR2 reads FQNEAQ (reference sequence). The length of the CDR3 is 16 residues. Between the trimmed V and J ends, which lost 8 bases and 1 base, there was a span of 20 bases. The CDR3 here is CASVSGSPRGNTEAFF. The CDR3 nucleotides read TGTGCCAGCGTCTCGGGCAGCCCAAGGGGGAACACTGAAGCTTTCTTT.

The V call is TRBV5-4, the J call TRBJ2-3; D is uncertain. Looked up from germline, CDR1 is SGHNT and CDR2 is YYREEE (reference sequence). The CDR3 length is 12 residues. The ends were cut back, 1 base at V and 5 bases at J, with 5 bases in the middle. The CDR3 is CASSLLGDTQYF. The CDR3 DNA reads TGTGCCAGCAGCTTGCTAGGAGATACGCAGTATTTT.

The table lists this clone with a few counts. The J gene is TRBJ1-2, the V gene TRBV9, with a tentative D call TRBD1 (5 bases). Germline CDR1 SGDLS, CDR2 YYNGEE. The V end lost 1 base, the J end lost 8 bases, and 15 bases lay between the germline ends. This CDR3 comprises 14 residues. This CDR3 is CASSVRTSQWGYTF. In DNA form, the CDR3 reads TGTGCCAGCAGCGTACGGACATCCCAATGGGGCTACACCTTC.

The chain carries TRBV5-6 and TRBJ1-1; TRBD1 matches 8 bases. CDR1 is SGHDT and CDR2 is YYEEEE in the germline V gene. The CDR3 sequence is 13 residues long. V dropped 4 bases and J dropped 6; count of bases not matched to a gene: 5. The CDR3, as DNA: TGTGCCAGCAGCCTAATACAGGGGGCTGAAGCTTTCTTT. This gives the protein CASSLIQGAEAFF.

CDR3 in amino acids: CASSRSADKETQYF. Here the CDR3 DNA reads TGTGCCAGCAGCCGGAGCGCGGATAAAGAGACCCAGTACTTC. The chain carries TRBV3-1 (or the pseudogene TRBV3-2) and TRBJ2-5; D unresolved. The germline CDR1 and CDR2 sequences are LGHDT and YNNKEL (reference sequence). The CDR3 runs to 14 residues. Trimming left V 4 bases short and J 3 bases short, with 12 bases between.

The chain employs TRBV5-1 and TRBJ2-2, with 12 bases identical to TRBD1. Germline lookup yields CDR1 SGHRS and CDR2 YFSETQ. The ends lost 4 bases at V and 3 bases at J; junction bases unmatched: 4. This CDR3 is built from 16 residues. This chain's CDR3 is CASSTGQGADTGELFF. The CDR3 DNA reads TGCGCCAGCAGCACGGGACAGGGGGCCGACACCGGGGAGCTGTTTTTT.

The rearrangement links TRBV3-1 (or the pseudogene TRBV3-2) to TRBJ2-3, with D possibly matching TRBD1 (6 bases). Germline-derived CDR1 and CDR2 are LGHDT and YNNKEL (reference sequence). Trimming removed 1 base from V and 0 bases from J, with 20 bases in between. This CDR3 is built from 19 residues. The CDR3 DNA is TGTGCCAGCAGCCAAGGACCCCCGGCAGGGGCCTTTAGCACAGATACGCAGTATTTT. Protein sequence: CASSQGPPAGAFSTDTQYF.

This chain uses TRBV11-2 with TRBJ2-4; D gene ambiguous. V lost 0 bases to trimming and J lost 8 bases, with 14 bases between them. The CDR3 totals 15 residues. Germline CDR1 SGHAT, CDR2 FQNNGV. DNA for the CDR3: TGTGCCAGCAGCTTAGATTTACGGCACCGGGACATTCAGTACTTC. Its protein is CASSLDLRHRDIQYF.

The rearrangement joins TRBV2 to TRBJ1-6, with TRBD1 identical over 8 bases. With 6 bases clipped from V and 9 bases from J, the junction kept 4 bases outside the gene matches. Germline assignment: CDR1 SNHLY and CDR2 FYNNEI. This CDR3 spans 13 amino acids. Written as DNA, the CDR3 is TGTGCCAGCAGGGACAGGGAAATTTCACCCCTCCACTTT. The encoded protein is CASRDREISPLHF.

The sample holds one count of this clone. The chain has TRBV27 and TRBJ1-2; D possibly corresponds to TRBD1 (5 bases). The ends were cut back, 2 bases at V and 9 bases at J, with 16 bases in the middle. Germline V gives CDR1 MNHEY, CDR2 SMNVEV (reference sequence). This CDR3 has 14 residues. The CDR3 region has the DNA TGTGCCAGCAGTTTAGCCCCTGCAGGGAGGAGCTACACCTTC. Its translation is CASSLAPAGRSYTF.

This chain joins TRBV9 and TRBJ2-2; 9 bases line up with TRBD1. CDR1 and CDR2 (germline): SGDLS, YYNGEE. V shed 4 bases and J 4 bases; nucleotides not matched to a gene: 8. This CDR3 comprises 16 residues. The CDR3 DNA is TGTGCCAGCAGCCCACAGGGGGCGCGAATCACCGGGGAGCTGTTTTTT. Its protein product is CASSPQGARITGELFF.

The J gene is TRBJ2-5, the V gene TRBV19; 7 bases map to TRBD2. The trim removed 4 bases at V and 4 bases at J, leaving 9 bases unmatched. The CDR3 spans 15 residues. Germline V gene lookup returns CDR1 LNHDA and CDR2 SQIVND (reference sequence). CDR3 sequence reads: CASSTYGLGVETQYF. CDR3 nucleotides: TGTGCCAGTAGTACTTACGGACTAGGGGTAGAGACCCAGTACTTC.

This sequence joins TRBV12-3 or TRBV12-4 and TRBJ2-7, with 10 bases matching TRBD1. This CDR3 is built from 13 residues. V was pared by 8 bases and J by 7 bases, with 8 bases of the junction left unmatched. The CDR3 sequence: CASQGTGAGEQYF. CDR3 coding DNA: TGTGCCAGCCAGGGGACAGGGGCTGGTGAGCAGTACTTC.

V and J are TRBV27 and TRBJ1-5; D might be TRBD1 (5 bases). Germline values: CDR1 MNHEY, CDR2 SMNVEV (reference sequence). Trimming cost V 4 bases and J 6 bases, with 10 bases left between them. This CDR3 region has 13 residues. CDR3 in amino acids: CASSSVGGQPQHF. CDR3 coding DNA: TGTGCCAGCAGTTCCGTGGGGGGTCAGCCCCAGCATTTT.

A single count supports this clone. The chain joins TRBV7-2 to TRBJ2-2; TRBD2 matches 7 bases. Germline CDR1 is SGHTA and CDR2 is FQGNSA. The CDR3 totals 14 residues. V shed 4 bases and J 4 bases; nucleotides not matched to a gene: 3. CDR3 sequence: CASSSGRGTGELFF. Here the CDR3 DNA reads TGTGCCAGCAGCTCGGGGAGGGGCACCGGGGAGCTGTTTTTT. Variable domain in full (rest from reference TRBV7-2 and TRBJ2-2): GAGVSQSPSNKVTEKGKDVELRCDPISGHTALYWYRQSLGQGLEFLIYFQGNSAPDKSGLPSDRFSAERTGGSVSTLTIQRTQQEDSAVYLCASSSGRGTGELFFGEGSRLTVL.

The J gene is TRBJ1-5, the V gene TRBV21-1. TRBV21-1 represents a pseudogene. The CDR3 loop spans 15 amino acids. This CDR3 is CASSVLRGGNQPQHF. The DNA of the CDR3 is TGTGCCAGCAGCGTGCTTCGGGGGGGCAATCAGCCCCAGCATTTT.

V is TRBV9 and J is TRBJ2-7; TRBD2 is a possible D gene (6 bases). Trimming shortened V by 0 bases and J by 3 bases, and 10 bases separated the two germline ends. CDR3 length: 14 amino acids. Germline V CDR1 and CDR2: SGDLS, YYNGEE. CDR3 amino acids: CASSVGDFRYEQYF. In nucleotides, the CDR3 is TGTGCCAGCAGCGTAGGGGACTTCCGCTACGAGCAGTACTTC.

The table lists this clone with a count of one. The chain employs TRBV9 and TRBJ2-5, with a weak D call TRBD2 (5 bases). The V and J ends lost 2 bases and 1 base respectively, with 15 bases between them. Germline CDR1 reads SGDLS; CDR2 reads YYNGEE. The CDR3 has 16 residues. This CDR3 reads CASSVGERYSQETQYF. CDR3 in DNA: TGTGCCAGCAGCGTTGGTGAGCGGTATTCCCAAGAGACCCAGTACTTC.

In its sample, this clone was seen a few times. CDR3 amino acids: CASSDPGQGSIYGYTF. DNA for the CDR3: TGTGCCAGCAGTGACCCTGGACAGGGGAGTATCTATGGCTACACCTTC. V usage is TRBV6-1 and J usage is TRBJ1-2, with TRBD1 identical over 9 bases. With 3 bases clipped from V and 4 bases from J, the junction kept 9 bases outside the gene matches. CDR1 is MNHNS, CDR2 SASEGT, per germline. The length of the CDR3 is 16 residues.

V usage is TRBV5-1 and J usage is TRBJ1-2, with D possibly being TRBD1 (6 bases). Germline CDR1 SGHRS, CDR2 YFSETQ. V lost 4 bases to trimming and J lost 6 bases, with 13 bases between them. The CDR3 length is 13 residues. In DNA form, the CDR3 reads TGCGCCAGCAGCCCCGAAAGGGGGAATGGCTACACCTTC. Its translation: CASSPERGNGYTF. The full variable domain, its missing parts supplied by reference TRBV5-1 and TRBJ1-2, is KAGVTQTPRYLIKTRGQQVTLSCSPISGHRSVSWYQQTPGQGLQFLFEYFSETQRNKGNFPGRFSGRQFSNSRSEMNVSTLELGDSALYLCASSPERGNGYTFGSGTRLTVV.

This chain uses TRBV19 with TRBJ2-5; D is possibly TRBD2 (6 bases). Trimming removed 2 bases from V and 5 bases from J, with 12 bases in between. Per the germline V gene, CDR1 is LNHDA and CDR2 is SQIVND (reference sequence). The CDR3 is 14 residues long. Here the CDR3 reads CASSISGRRETQYF. The CDR3 nucleotides are TGTGCCAGTAGTATATCAGGGAGGAGGGAGACCCAGTACTTC.

The V and J genes are TRBV19 and TRBJ2-7; TRBD1 might be the D (7 bases). Deletions cut 4 bases from V and 6 bases from J, with 13 bases between. The CDR3 has 13 amino acids. Germline CDR1 reads LNHDA; CDR2 reads SQIVND (reference sequence). CDR3 sequence reads: CASSKRAGGEQYF. CDR3 in DNA: TGTGCCAGTAGTAAGCGGGCAGGGGGCGAGCAGTACTTC. The whole variable domain, filled in from reference TRBV19 and TRBJ2-7, reads DGGITQSPKYLFRKEGQNVTLSCEQNLNHDAMYWYRQDPGQGLRLIYYSQIVNDFQKGDIAEGYSVSREKKESFPLTVTSAQKNPTAFYLCASSKRAGGEQYFGPGTRLTVT.

This chain joins TRBV6-5 and TRBJ2-7; possible D gene TRBD1, 6 bases. CDR1 is MNHEY, CDR2 SVGAGI, per germline. The CDR3 is 16 residues long. V was trimmed by 2 bases and J by 5 bases, leaving 19 bases between them. CDR3 in amino acids: CASSYDRQVVSNEQYF. The CDR3 DNA is TGTGCCAGCAGTTACGATAGACAGGTGGTTTCCAACGAGCAGTACTTC.

This chain joins TRBV6-5 and TRBJ2-2; tentatively, D is TRBD1 (6 bases). The CDR3 covers 14 residues. V was shortened by 8 bases and J by 0 bases, with 10 bases between the two germline ends. Germline CDR1 reads MNHEY; CDR2 reads SVGAGI. The CDR3 nucleotides read TGTGCCAGCGGGGGCGGGCCGAACACCGGGGAGCTGTTTTTT. Encoded protein: CASGGGPNTGELFF.

This clone has more than one count but fewer than ten. The chain combines TRBV5-1 with TRBJ2-2, with 10 bases that match TRBD1. This CDR3 comprises 20 residues. V trimming: 4 bases; J trimming: 4 bases; junction bases outside the gene matches: 19. CDR1 and CDR2 (germline): SGHRS, YFSETQ. CDR3 nucleotide sequence: TGCGCCAGCAGCAACCCAGTAATAATTACCGGGACAGGGGTCACCGGGGAGCTGTTTTTT. It encodes CASSNPVIITGTGVTGELFF.